This passage covers 4 T cell receptor beta chains from one sample sequenced in a study of T-cell reconstitution after alpha-beta-depleted transplantation in children. Unique molecular identifiers were used to barcode this TCRbeta library. MiXCR was run by TCRdb on the PCR reads, yielding one entry per CDR3 protein. The table includes some 87,000 distinct CDR3 sequences, around 16% detected once. Sequencing used PBMCs, mostly from graft donor cells, obtained 180 days after TCRalphabeta/CD19-depleted stem cell transplant. These receptors were collected from a male patient aged 2-9 years who had a stem cell transplant for acute lymphoblastic leukemia, so the T cells may come from the graft donor.

The chain links TRBV10-1 to TRBJ2-2, with D maybe TRBD1 (5 bases). The CDR3 consists of 12 residues. Between the trimmed V and J ends, which lost 7 bases and 6 bases, there was a span of 9 bases. Germline V gene data show CDR1 as WNHNN and CDR2 as SYGVQD (reference sequence). The DNA for the CDR3 is TGCGCCAGCACTCCAGGGTCCGGGGAGCTGTTTTTT. It yields the protein CASTPGSGELFF.

J is TRBJ2-1 and V is TRBV20-1; a weak D match, TRBD2 (5 bases). The V end was cut by 2 bases, the J end by 2 bases, with 10 bases between. This CDR3 is built from 14 residues. CDR1 and CDR2 (germline): DFQATT, SNEGSKA (reference sequence). CDR3 nucleotide sequence: TGCAGTGCTAGACAGAGCGGTACCTACAATGAGCAGTTCTTC. Amino acids: CSARQSGTYNEQFF.

Only a few counts were recorded for this clonotype. J is TRBJ1-4 and V is TRBV18; D not resolved. The germline gives CDR1 KGHSH, CDR2 LQKENI. V lost 6 bases and J lost 4, with 12 bases in between. CDR3 size: 14 residues. The CDR3 reads CASSPSRSNEKLFF. CDR3 coding DNA: TGTGCCAGCTCCCCCTCCAGGAGTAATGAAAAACTGTTTTTT.

The V gene is TRBV12-3 or TRBV12-4, the J gene TRBJ1-2; D gene uncertain. The CDR3 loop spans 14 amino acids. V lost 1 base, J lost 7 bases, and 13 bases lay in between. CDR3 sequence: CASSLDGGWGGYTF. The CDR3 coding sequence is TGTGCCAGCAGTTTAGACGGCGGCTGGGGTGGCTACACCTTC.